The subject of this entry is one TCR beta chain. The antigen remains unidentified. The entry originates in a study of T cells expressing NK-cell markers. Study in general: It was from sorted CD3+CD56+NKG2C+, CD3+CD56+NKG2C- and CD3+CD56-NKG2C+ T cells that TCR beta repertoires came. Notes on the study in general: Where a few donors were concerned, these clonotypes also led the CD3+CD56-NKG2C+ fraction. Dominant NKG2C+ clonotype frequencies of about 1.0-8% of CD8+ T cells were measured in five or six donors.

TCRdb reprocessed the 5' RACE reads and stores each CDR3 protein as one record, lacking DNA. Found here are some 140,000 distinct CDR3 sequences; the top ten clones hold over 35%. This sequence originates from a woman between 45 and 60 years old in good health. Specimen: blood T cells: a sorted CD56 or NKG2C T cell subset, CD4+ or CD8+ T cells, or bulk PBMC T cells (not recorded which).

CDR3 sequence reads: CASSHQQGWQETQYF. The chain carries TRBV18 and TRBJ2-5; the D call of TRBD1 rests on TCRdb alone, since no DNA is present to check it. The germline V gene encodes CDR1 KGHSH and CDR2 LQKENI. The CDR3 has 15 residues.